A single sample is the source of the 8 T cell receptor delta chains below, sequenced in a study of gamma-delta T cells after stem cell transplantation. TCRdb re-called the RT-PCR reads with CATT. There are around 1,600 delta-chain clones in the sample; 4.5% to 5.5% occur only once, and about 50% lies in the top ten. Sequencing was performed on gamma-delta T cells. The origin of the receptors is a human donor. It is not recorded whose cells these are; they may come from a transplant donor.

This clone was seen a few times. One base separates it from a far larger clone, so it is likely a read error. Other DNA sequences from this sample encode an identical CDR3 as well. The V call is TRDV2, the J call TRDJ1; TRDD3 agrees at 12 bases. The germline V gene encodes CDR1 GEAIGNYY and CDR2 EKD. This CDR3 contains 21 residues. The CDR3 coding sequence is TGTGCCTGTGAAGCCATTACTGGGGGATACCCCGATCCGGGTTACACCGATAAGCTCATCTTT. Its protein is CACEAITGGYPDPGYTDKLIF.

This clone was recorded a few times. The translation of this DNA and the TCRdb protein of a much larger clone differ at residue 3, probably owing to a read error; the protein shown here is translated from the DNA. The chain uses TRDV2 and TRDJ4; 9 nucleotides line up with TRDD3. Germline V CDR1 and CDR2: GEAIGNYY, EKD. There are 18 residues in the CDR3. CDR3 protein: CARDTVRTGGEVARPLIF. The CDR3 DNA is TGTGCCCGTGACACTGTACGAACTGGGGGAGAGGTGGCCAGACCCCTGATCTTT.

As concerns this clone: A read error likely explains why the TCRdb protein, taken from a much larger clone, differs from this DNA's translation at residue 5; the protein shown is translated from the DNA. The V call is TRDV2, the J call TRDJ1; TRDD3 aligns across 11 bases. Germline matching of the DNA provided the J gene here, since TCRdb leaves it blank. Germline V CDR1 and CDR2: GEAIGNYY, EKD. The junction had 25 bases not matched to a gene; V was cut back by 4 bases and J by 4 bases. The CDR3 loop spans 21 amino acids. CDR3 in amino acids: CACEKISTGGYSTGYRDKLIF. For the CDR3, the DNA is TGTGCCTGTGAGAAAATTAGTACTGGGGGATATTCGACCGGGTATCGCGATAAACTCATCTTT.

This clone came up a few times. A far more abundant clone sits one base away, making this likely a read error. V gene TRDV2 combines with J gene TRDJ1; D is ambiguous. Trimming removed 3 bases from V and 2 bases from J, with 12 bases in between. Germline-derived CDR1 and CDR2 are GEAIGNYY and EKD. This CDR3 is 14 amino acids long. The CDR3 DNA is TGTGCCTGTGACTCCATGATGACGACCGATAAACTCATCTTT. It yields the protein CACDSMMTTDKLIF.

J is TRDJ1 and V is TRDV2, with a possible D match to TRDD3 (6 bases). Assignment of the J gene here rests on matching the DNA to germline, because TCRdb gives none. Trimming removed 1 base from V and 7 bases from J, with 30 bases in between. The CDR3 contains 19 residues. Germline values: CDR1 GEAIGNYY, CDR2 EKD. The CDR3 DNA follows: TGTGCCTGTGACACAAGCTCCCCTAGCAAACCCACCGGGGGACCTAAACTCATCTTT. Amino acids: CACDTSSPSKPTGGPKLIF.

Concerning this clone: It differs at one base from a far larger clone, so likely a read error. J is TRDJ3 and V is TRDV2; 9 positions match TRDD3. V lost 2 bases and J lost 2; bases outside the gene matches: 15. The V gene's germline CDR1 is GEAIGNYY and CDR2 EKD. There are 21 residues in the CDR3. DNA for the CDR3: TGTGCCTGTGACAAACTGGGGGACGCCAACCCGGAGCCCTGGGACACCCGACAGATGTTTTTC. Amino acid sequence: CACDKLGDANPEPWDTRQMFF.

The table lists this clone with a few counts. A far more abundant clone sits one base away, making this likely a read error. The same CDR3 can be traced to other DNA sequences in this sample. The rearrangement uses TRDV2 and TRDJ3; unclear D gene. Per germline, CDR1 GEAIGNYY and CDR2 EKD. The CDR3 is 18 amino acids. Here the CDR3 reads CACDSISFSSWDTRQMFF. The CDR3 DNA reads as TGCGCCTGTGACTCCATCTCATTTAGCTCCTGGGACACCCGACAGATGTTTTTC.

The CDR3 sequence is CACEPMTTTGIITDKLIF. Written as DNA, the CDR3 is TGTGCCTGTGAACCTATGACCACTACAGGGATCATCACCGATAAACTCATCTTT. This chain joins TRDV2 and TRDJ1; tentative D call: TRDD3 (5 bases). The CDR3 has 18 amino acids. Trimming stripped 4 bases from V and 1 base from J, with 24 bases between. Germline V gene sequence: CDR1 GEAIGNYY, CDR2 EKD.